Each of the 2 T cell receptor beta chains below was sequenced from the same sample in a study of T cell repertoires in cytomegalovirus infection. For these TCRs, the target antigens are not known. MiXCR, run by TCRdb on the reads, gives a single entry per CDR3 protein. The data contain roughly 200,000 distinct CDR3 sequences, 35% to 45% of them seen just once; the ten biggest clones take up around 64%. The material sequenced was CD8+ T cells from cultured PBMCs, taken from culture after CMV antigen stimulation. All receptors derive from a human donor in good health (CMV status not recorded). Some clones in this sample may be carry-over from other donors' samples.

V and J are TRBV4-2 and TRBJ2-3; D unresolved. The CDR3 has 16 amino acids. Germline V gene lookup returns CDR1 LGHNA and CDR2 YNFKEQ. V lost 0 bases to trimming and J lost 0 bases, with 10 bases between them. This chain's CDR3 is CASSQDQGGSTDTQYF. As DNA, the CDR3 is TGTGCCAGCAGCCAAGATCAAGGCGGTAGCACAGATACGCAGTATTTT.

V gene TRBV7-8 combines with J gene TRBJ2-1, with D possibly TRBD2 on 5 matching bases. The CDR3 extends over 14 amino acids. V gave up 4 bases and J gave up 5 bases, with 12 bases separating them. Germline CDR1 SGHVS, CDR2 FQNEAQ. CDR3 sequence: CASSYRRENNEQFF. For the CDR3, the DNA is TGTGCCAGCAGCTATAGAAGGGAGAACAATGAGCAGTTCTTC. Together with reference TRBV7-8 and TRBJ2-1, the CDR3 gives the full variable domain: GAGVSQSPRYKVAKRGQDVALRCDPISGHVSLFWYQQALGQGPEFLTYFQNEAQLDKSGLPSDRFFAERPEGSVSTLKIQRTQQEDSAVYLCASSYRRENNEQFFGPGTRLTVL.